This TCR beta chain was captured by sequencing in a study of Tregs in tolerant kidney transplant recipients. Study-level results: The most relevant donor-specific Treg TCRbeta repertoire apparently came from expansion with activated donor B cells.

Unstimulated Tregs (CD4+CD25+CD127-) and CD4+CD25- non-Tregs were sorted from PBMCs. This clone turned up a few times. No antigen is known for it. There are 14 residues in the CDR3. Germline V lookup: CDR1 SNHLY, CDR2 FYNNEI. Trimming removed 4 bases at V and 8 bases at J, with 14 bases between. The protocol was immunoSEQ multiplex PCR, while the TCRdb copy is restricted to in-frame clones and leaves out a portion. The sample has some 240,000 clones, about 86% seen once. This chain joins TRBV2 and TRBJ1-4; D unclear. Sequencing used CD4+ T cells from blood. This receptor was taken from a human donor in good health. The CDR3 DNA follows: TGTGCCAGCAGTGTACGCGAGAGGAGCGAAAAACTGTTTTTT. It codes for CASSVRERSEKLFF.